This TCR beta chain derives from a study of CD8 T cells in ankylosing spondylitis. Germline lookup yields CDR1 MNHEY and CDR2 SVGAGI. The ends lost 4 bases at V and 7 bases at J; junction bases unmatched: 11. The length of the CDR3 is 15 residues. TCRdb analysed the 5' RACE reads with MiXCR anew, one entry per CDR3 protein. The table has approximately 250,000 distinct CDR3 sequences, 10% to 13% seen once. The study, taken as a whole, reports: Peripheral blood held disease-linked clones only at relatively low frequency, and these were CD8+. A motif in TCR beta, a set of about eight highly homologous variants, appeared characteristic of ankylosing spondylitis blood. Existing reports had already noted some motif variants in reactive arthritis synovial fluid and blood.

This clonotype was seen many times. Its cognate antigen is unknown. This receptor was obtained from a male donor with ankylosing spondylitis or in good health (not recorded which). The rearrangement uses TRBV6-5 and TRBJ2-7; TRBD1 agrees at 9 bases. Sequenced: blood, either unsorted or a sorted T cell fraction (not recorded which). The CDR3 nucleotides read TGTGCCAGCAGTTTCCGGACAGGGGACTGGGGTGAGCAGTACTTC. It specifies CASSFRTGDWGEQYF.